This TCR beta chain was sequenced in a study of blood T cells in healthy people across ages. With regard to this clonotype: The antigen remains undetermined.

Next came a second PCR, run for about 6 to 12 cycles, which used a sample-barcoded 5' primer along with a J-beta primer mix. Each cDNA molecule was tagged by a template-switch adaptor that had 12 random nucleotides. Each sample yielded at least 2.5 million CDR3-containing paired-end reads. TCRdb ran MiXCR on the 5' RACE reads and lists one entry per CDR3 protein. The sample consists of 780,000 or so distinct CDR3 sequences, 40% to 65% of them appearing once. Findings of the study overall: Naive CD4+ cell counts and diversity both ran higher in long-lived than in aged donors. A conclusive naive versus antigen-experienced comparison was prevented by the unsorted PBMCs.

The CDR3 length is 14 residues. Germline V gives CDR1 DFQATT, CDR2 SNEGSKA (reference sequence). Trimming removed 3 bases at V and 0 bases at J, with 12 bases between. The sample was blood. The sequence derives from a man aged 80 or over in good health. This chain connects TRBV20-1 to TRBJ2-7, with a weak D call TRBD2 (5 bases). The CDR3 DNA follows: TGCAGTGCTAGGCCCCCTCGGGGCTCCTACGAGCAGTACTTC. Translation: CSARPPRGSYEQYF.